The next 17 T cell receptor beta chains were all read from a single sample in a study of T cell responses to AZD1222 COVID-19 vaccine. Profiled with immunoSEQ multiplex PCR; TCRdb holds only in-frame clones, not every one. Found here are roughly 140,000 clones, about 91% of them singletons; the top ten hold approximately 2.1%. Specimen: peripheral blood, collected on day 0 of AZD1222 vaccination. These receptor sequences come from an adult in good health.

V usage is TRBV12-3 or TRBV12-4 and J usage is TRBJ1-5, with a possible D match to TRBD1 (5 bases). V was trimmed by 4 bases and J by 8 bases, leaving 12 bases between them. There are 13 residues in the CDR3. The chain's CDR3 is CASSYGGGKPQHF. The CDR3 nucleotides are TGTGCCAGCAGTTACGGCGGGGGGAAGCCCCAGCATTTT.

CDR3 in amino acids: CASSLGTGHRFYEQYF. The CDR3 nucleotides read TGTGCCAGCAGCTTAGGGACGGGACACCGATTCTACGAGCAGTACTTC. This rearrangement joins TRBV11-3 to TRBJ2-7; D possibly corresponds to TRBD1 (6 bases). The V gene's germline CDR1 is SGHNT and CDR2 YENEEA. The CDR3 sequence is 16 residues long. With 1 base removed from V and 3 bases from J, the gap between germline ends came to 16 bases.

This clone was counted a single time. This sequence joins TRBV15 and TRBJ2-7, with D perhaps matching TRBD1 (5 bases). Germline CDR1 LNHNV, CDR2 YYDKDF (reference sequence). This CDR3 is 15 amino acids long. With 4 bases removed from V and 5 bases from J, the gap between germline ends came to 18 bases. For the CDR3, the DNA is TGTGCCACCAGCAAAGATAGAGGCTGGGGCAACGAGCAGTACTTC. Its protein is CATSKDRGWGNEQYF.

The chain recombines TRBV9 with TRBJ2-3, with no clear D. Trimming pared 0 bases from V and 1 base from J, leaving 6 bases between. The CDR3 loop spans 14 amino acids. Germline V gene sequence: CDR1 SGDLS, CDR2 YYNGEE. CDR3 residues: CASSVGYGTDTQYF. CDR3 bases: TGTGCCAGCAGCGTAGGGTATGGCACAGATACGCAGTATTTT.

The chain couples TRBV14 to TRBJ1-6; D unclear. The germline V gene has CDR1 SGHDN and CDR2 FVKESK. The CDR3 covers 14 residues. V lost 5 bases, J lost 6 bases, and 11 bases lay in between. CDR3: CASSAQLPNSPLHF. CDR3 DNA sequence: TGTGCCAGCAGCGCACAGCTACCTAATTCACCCCTCCACTTT.

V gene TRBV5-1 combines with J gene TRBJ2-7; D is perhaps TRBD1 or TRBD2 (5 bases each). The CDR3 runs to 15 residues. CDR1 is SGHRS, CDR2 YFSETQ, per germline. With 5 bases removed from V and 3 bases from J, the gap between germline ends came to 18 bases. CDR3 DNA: TGCGCCAGCAGGTTGTGGGACGAGGGGATCTACGAGCAGTACTTC. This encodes CASRLWDEGIYEQYF.

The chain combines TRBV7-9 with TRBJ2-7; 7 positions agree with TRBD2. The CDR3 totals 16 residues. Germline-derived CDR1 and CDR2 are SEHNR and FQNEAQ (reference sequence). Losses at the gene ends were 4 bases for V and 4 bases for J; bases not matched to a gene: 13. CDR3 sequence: CASSSSAWGGYYEQYF. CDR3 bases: TGTGCCAGCAGCTCATCAGCGTGGGGGGGTTATTACGAGCAGTACTTC. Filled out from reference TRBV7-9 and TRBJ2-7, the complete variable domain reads DTGVSQNPRHKITKRGQNVTFRCDPISEHNRLYWYRQTLGQGPEFLTYFQNEAQLEKSRLLSDRFSAERPKGSFSTLEIQRTEQGDSAMYLCASSSSAWGGYYEQYFGPGTRLTVT.

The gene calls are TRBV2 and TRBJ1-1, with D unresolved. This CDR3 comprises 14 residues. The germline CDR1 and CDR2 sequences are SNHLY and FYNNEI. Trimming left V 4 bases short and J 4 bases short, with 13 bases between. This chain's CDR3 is CASSAWQGATEAFF. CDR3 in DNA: TGTGCCAGCAGTGCCTGGCAAGGAGCCACTGAAGCTTTCTTT.

The CDR3 is CASSKGATNYGYTF. CDR3 bases: TGTGCCAGCTCTAAGGGGGCGACTAACTATGGCTACACCTTC. The V call is TRBV18, the J call TRBJ1-2; 7 bases fit TRBD1. There are 14 residues in the CDR3. The ends lost 6 bases at V and 0 bases at J; junction bases unmatched: 4. Germline V gene lookup returns CDR1 KGHSH and CDR2 LQKENI.

In DNA form, the CDR3 reads TGCAGCGCTCTCGGTACCGTCGGGACAGGGGGGAAAACTTCTAGCACAGATACGCAGTATTTT. Translation: CSALGTVGTGGKTSSTDTQYF. This chain uses TRBV29-1 with TRBJ2-3; 11 nucleotides align to TRBD1. The CDR3 covers 21 residues. Per the germline V gene, CDR1 is SQVTM and CDR2 is ANQGSEA. The V and J ends lost 7 bases and 0 bases, in that order; junction bases with no gene match: 24.

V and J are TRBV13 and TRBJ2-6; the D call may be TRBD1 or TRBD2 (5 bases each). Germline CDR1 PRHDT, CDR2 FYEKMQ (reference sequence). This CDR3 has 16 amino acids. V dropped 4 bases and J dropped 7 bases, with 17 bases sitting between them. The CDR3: CASSSYHGASANVLTF. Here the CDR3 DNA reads TGTGCCAGCAGCTCCTACCACGGGGCTAGCGCCAACGTCCTGACTTTC.

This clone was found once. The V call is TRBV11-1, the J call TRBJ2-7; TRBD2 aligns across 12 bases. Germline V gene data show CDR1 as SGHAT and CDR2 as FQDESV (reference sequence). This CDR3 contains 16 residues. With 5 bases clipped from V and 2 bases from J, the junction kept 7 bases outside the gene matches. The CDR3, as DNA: TGTGCCAGCAGCCTTAGGACTAGCGGGACTCCCTACGAGCAGTACTTC. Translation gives CASSLRTSGTPYEQYF.

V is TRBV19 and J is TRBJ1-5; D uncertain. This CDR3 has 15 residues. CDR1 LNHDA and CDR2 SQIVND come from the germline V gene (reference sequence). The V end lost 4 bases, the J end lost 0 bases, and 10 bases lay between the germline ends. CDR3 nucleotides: TGTGCCAGTAGTAGGGGATTCGATAGCAATCAGCCCCAGCATTTT. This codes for CASSRGFDSNQPQHF.

The CDR3 DNA is TGTGCCAGCAGCTTAATCGGGGGAGATACGCAGTATTTT. Protein: CASSLIGGDTQYF. The J gene is TRBJ2-3, the V gene TRBV5-6; TRBD2 might be the D (6 bases). CDR1 is SGHDT and CDR2 is YYEEEE in the germline V gene. The CDR3 contains 13 residues. Trimming removed 2 bases at V and 5 bases at J, with 9 bases between.

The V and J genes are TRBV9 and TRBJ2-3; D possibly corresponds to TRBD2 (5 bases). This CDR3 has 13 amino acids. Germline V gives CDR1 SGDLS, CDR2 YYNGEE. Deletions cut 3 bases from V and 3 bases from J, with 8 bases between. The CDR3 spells CASSGRRTDTQYF. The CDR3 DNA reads TGTGCCAGCAGCGGGAGGCGGACAGATACGCAGTATTTT.

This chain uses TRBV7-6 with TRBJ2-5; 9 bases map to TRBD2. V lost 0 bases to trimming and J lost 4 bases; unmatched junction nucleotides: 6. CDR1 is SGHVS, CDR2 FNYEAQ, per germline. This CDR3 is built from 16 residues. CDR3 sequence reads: CASSLAWGSGGETQYF. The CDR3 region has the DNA TGTGCCAGCAGCTTAGCCTGGGGTAGCGGGGGAGAGACCCAGTACTTC.

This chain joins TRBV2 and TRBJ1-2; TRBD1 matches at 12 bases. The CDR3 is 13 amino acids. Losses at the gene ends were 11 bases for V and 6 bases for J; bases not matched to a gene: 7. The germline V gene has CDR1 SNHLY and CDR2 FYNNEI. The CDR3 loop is CARRDRGPHGYTF. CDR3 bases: TGTGCCCGCCGGGACAGGGGGCCTCATGGCTACACCTTC.